A single sample gave rise to the 12 T cell receptor beta chains below, sequenced in a study of OX40 agonist ivuxolimab in advanced cancers. The repertoire was sequenced with immunoSEQ multiplex PCR; TCRdb's copy has only in-frame clones and lacks some. The sample yields about 55,000 clones, 86% seen once. This specimen consisted of CD4+ or CD8+ T cells sorted from blood, obtained in a trial of the OX40 agonist ivuxolimab. These receptors were obtained from an adult with an advanced solid tumor such as melanoma, head and neck, liver or kidney cancer.

Only one count was recorded for this clone. The J gene is TRBJ1-5, the V gene TRBV27; TRBD1 is a possible D gene (6 bases). This CDR3 comprises 14 residues. V lost 4 bases to trimming and J lost 9 bases, with 16 bases between them. CDR1 is MNHEY, CDR2 SMNVEV, per germline (reference sequence). The CDR3 bases are TGTGCCAGCAGTTCACGACAGGCGGGGGGGCCCCAGCATTTT. As protein: CASSSRQAGGPQHF.

This chain uses TRBV7-3 with TRBJ1-1; weak D call: TRBD1 (6 bases). In germline, CDR1 is SGHTA, CDR2 FQGTGA. Deletions cut 5 bases from V and 5 bases from J, with 15 bases between. The CDR3 runs 14 residues. CDR3 bases: TGTGCCAGCAGCCCGACAGGCGGTTTTACTGAAGCTTTCTTT. Its protein product is CASSPTGGFTEAFF.

V usage is TRBV11-2 and J usage is TRBJ2-1; D remains unclear. Germline CDR1 is SGHAT and CDR2 is FQNNGV. V lost 1 base and J lost 0, with 7 bases in between. This CDR3 region has 15 residues. CDR3 region: CASSLGSASYNEQFF. The DNA of the CDR3 is TGTGCCAGCAGCTTAGGGAGCGCCTCCTACAATGAGCAGTTCTTC.

V is TRBV27 and J is TRBJ2-7, with 9 positions matching TRBD1. The CDR3 covers 16 residues. Germline CDR1 and CDR2: MNHEY and SMNVEV (reference sequence). With V trimmed by 7 bases and J by 5 bases, 15 bases remained unmatched. CDR3 coding DNA: TGTGCCAGCAACTACCGCGGGACAGGGAAAGGCCACGAGCAGTACTTC. Its protein is CASNYRGTGKGHEQYF.

The chain recombines TRBV2 with TRBJ2-7, with D perhaps assigned TRBD1 or TRBD2 (5 bases each). V dropped 4 bases and J dropped 7 bases, with 14 bases sitting between them. CDR1 and CDR2 from the germline V gene are SNHLY and FYNNEI. The CDR3 runs to 13 residues. The CDR3, as DNA: TGTGCCAGCAGTGGAGTCGGGACGTGGGAGCAGTACTTC. Residues: CASSGVGTWEQYF.

On this clone: Other DNA sequences in the sample encode the same CDR3. The chain couples TRBV27 to TRBJ2-7; 9 bases align to TRBD1. CDR3 length: 15 amino acids. V lost 5 bases, J lost 4 bases, and 9 bases stayed unmatched. Germline-derived CDR1 and CDR2 are MNHEY and SMNVEV (reference sequence). The CDR3 is CASSRHGTGRYEQYF. The CDR3 DNA reads TGTGCCAGCAGTCGACACGGGACAGGGCGTTACGAGCAGTACTTC.

The J gene is TRBJ1-4, the V gene TRBV15; perhaps TRBD1 as D (6 bases). V lost 0 bases and J 8 bases, leaving 13 bases between the germline ends. Germline loops: CDR1 LNHNV, CDR2 YYDKDF (reference sequence). The CDR3 has 15 amino acids. The CDR3 sequence: CATSRDKGVGEKLFF. Here the CDR3 DNA reads TGTGCCACCAGCAGAGATAAGGGGGTGGGGGAAAAACTGTTTTTT.

The V gene is TRBV9, the J gene TRBJ2-2, with 14 bases identical to TRBD2. This CDR3 has 17 amino acids. Germline CDR1 is SGDLS and CDR2 is YYNGEE. V dropped 4 bases and J dropped 4; count of bases not matched to a gene: 6. CDR3 amino acids: CASSIPGLAGVTGELFF. DNA for the CDR3: TGTGCCAGCAGCATTCCGGGACTAGCGGGAGTCACCGGGGAGCTGTTTTTT.

The V call is TRBV7-6, the J call TRBJ1-2; D gene ambiguous. The CDR3 consists of 14 residues. The V end was cut by 0 bases, the J end by 7 bases, with 12 bases between. Germline CDR1 SGHVS, CDR2 FNYEAQ. The CDR3 coding sequence is TGTGCCAGCAGCTTAGCTCAAGGGTTCGGTGGCTACACCTTC. Protein product: CASSLAQGFGGYTF.

The V call is TRBV7-8, the J call TRBJ1-6; D is undetermined. V lost 0 bases and J lost 9, with 9 bases in between. Germline V gene lookup returns CDR1 SGHVS and CDR2 FQNEAQ. The CDR3 contains 14 residues. Written as DNA, the CDR3 is TGTGCCAGCAGCTTAGCTAGCGAGGGTTCACCCCTCCACTTT. This translates into CASSLASEGSPLHF.

This chain links TRBV2 with TRBJ2-3, with 10 bases identical to TRBD1. The V gene's germline CDR1 is SNHLY and CDR2 FYNNEI. This CDR3 spans 15 amino acids. Trimming took 4 bases from V and 1 from J; bases not matched to a gene: 2. The CDR3 nucleotides read TGTGCCAGCAGTGGGGACAGGGGACGCACAGATACGCAGTATTTT. Protein sequence: CASSGDRGRTDTQYF.

V and J are TRBV6-5 and TRBJ2-3, with D perhaps TRBD1 (7 bases). There are 15 residues in the CDR3. The germline V gene has CDR1 MNHEY and CDR2 SVGAGI. V was clipped by 7 bases and J by 4 bases, with 18 bases between them. This CDR3 reads CASTSGGRRSDTQYF. The CDR3 DNA sequence: TGTGCCAGCACCTCAGGGGGGCGTCGGTCAGATACGCAGTATTTT.